The 32 T cell receptor beta chains reported below all come from one sample, sequenced in a study of CD8 T cells in ankylosing spondylitis. Via MiXCR, TCRdb re-called the 5' RACE reads, giving one row per CDR3 protein. Counted here are approximately 200,000 distinct CDR3 sequences, 9.5% to 15% occurring once; the ten biggest clones make up approximately 15%. Sequenced: blood, either unsorted or a sorted T cell fraction (not recorded which). The receptors were gathered from a male donor with ankylosing spondylitis or in good health (not recorded which).

This clonotype was seen repeatedly, ten times or more. V usage is TRBV29-1 and J usage is TRBJ2-7; 11 bases align to TRBD2. Germline V gives CDR1 SQVTM, CDR2 ANQGSEA. CDR3 length equals 14 residues. Unmatched junction bases numbered 6, after V lost 6 bases and J lost 2 bases. The CDR3 DNA reads TGCAGCGTCGCCGGGACTAGCGGACCCTACGAGCAGTACTTC. This sequence encodes CSVAGTSGPYEQYF.

V usage is TRBV10-1 and J usage is TRBJ2-7, with D perhaps TRBD1 (6 bases). Germline values: CDR1 WNHNN, CDR2 SYGVQD (reference sequence). The CDR3 has 14 amino acids. V lost 2 bases and J 7 bases, leaving 15 bases between the germline ends. CDR3 residues: CASSETGQVREQYF. DNA of the CDR3: TGCGCCAGCAGTGAGACAGGGCAAGTGAGAGAGCAGTACTTC.

This clonotype was recorded a few times. The chain recombines TRBV7-9 with TRBJ2-7; 9 bases fit TRBD2. CDR1 SEHNR and CDR2 FQNEAQ come from the germline V gene (reference sequence). V dropped 5 bases and J dropped 3; count of bases not matched to a gene: 8. There are 15 residues in the CDR3. The DNA of the CDR3 is TGTGCCAGCAGCGCCTTAGCGGGAGCCGTCTACGAGCAGTACTTC. Residues: CASSALAGAVYEQYF.

This clonotype was detected only a few times. J is TRBJ2-7 and V is TRBV27, with 9 nucleotides matching TRBD2. CDR1 is MNHEY and CDR2 is SMNVEV in the germline V gene (reference sequence). The CDR3 spans 16 residues. The J segment lost 3 bases and the V segment lost 6 bases, leaving 12 bases of the junction unmatched. The CDR3 region is CASSPTPSGILYEQYF. Here the CDR3 DNA reads TGTGCCAGCAGCCCAACGCCTAGCGGGATTCTCTACGAGCAGTACTTC.

The V and J genes are TRBV20-1 and TRBJ2-5; 9 bases match TRBD2. Trimming took 0 bases from V and 8 from J; bases not matched to a gene: 13. There are 16 residues in the CDR3. The germline CDR1 and CDR2 sequences are DFQATT and SNEGSKA (reference sequence). CDR3 DNA sequence: TGCAGTGCTAGAGATGTAGCGGGAGTGGATACCAATACCCAGTACTTC. It specifies CSARDVAGVDTNTQYF.

This clonotype has more than one count but fewer than ten. CDR3 sequence: CASSYREDYEQYF. CDR3 bases: TGTGCCAGCAGCTACAGGGAGGACTACGAGCAGTACTTC. The V gene is TRBV5-6, the J gene TRBJ2-7; D may correspond to TRBD1 or TRBD2 (6 bases each). CDR3 size: 13 residues. V was pared by 3 bases and J by 3 bases, with 10 bases between. Germline values: CDR1 SGHDT, CDR2 YYEEEE.

This chain uses TRBV12-3 or TRBV12-4 with TRBJ2-1; 7 bases match TRBD2. The J segment lost 5 bases and the V segment lost 7 bases, leaving 8 bases of the junction unmatched. This CDR3 spans 14 amino acids. Here the CDR3 reads CASTLGLADNEQFF. The CDR3 nucleotides read TGTGCCAGCACTCTAGGGCTAGCGGACAATGAGCAGTTCTTC.

This clonotype was seen at least ten times. In DNA, the CDR3 is TGTGCCAGCAGTTCCGACTCCTACAATGAGCAGTTCTTC. Translated: CASSSDSYNEQFF. This chain links TRBV12-3 or TRBV12-4 with TRBJ2-1; D gene unclear. The V and J ends lost 4 bases and 0 bases respectively, with 4 bases between them. This CDR3 contains 13 residues.

The rearrangement uses TRBV27 and TRBJ2-7; D is ambiguous. Trimming pared 2 bases from V and 2 bases from J, leaving 10 bases between. Germline assignment: CDR1 MNHEY and CDR2 SMNVEV (reference sequence). This CDR3 comprises 14 residues. This chain's CDR3 is CASSLRLYPYEQYF. CDR3 coding DNA: TGTGCCAGCAGTTTAAGACTGTATCCCTACGAGCAGTACTTC.

The chain joins TRBV3-1 to TRBJ1-2; D not certain. The CDR3 loop spans 15 amino acids. Germline V gene sequence: CDR1 LGHDT, CDR2 YNNKEL (reference sequence). The germline V and J ends were trimmed by 1 base and 1 base, with 10 bases remaining between them. CDR3 sequence reads: CASSQGRVLNYGYTF. The CDR3 DNA reads TGTGCCAGCAGCCAAGGGAGGGTCCTTAACTATGGCTACACCTTC.

This clonotype has just a few counts. The chain's CDR3 is CASSQLQLNTGELFF. CDR3 in DNA: TGTGCCAGCAGCCAGCTACAGCTGAACACCGGGGAGCTGTTTTTT. The chain recombines TRBV11-2 with TRBJ2-2, with no clear D. This CDR3 comprises 15 residues. V was trimmed by 5 bases and J by 1 base, leaving 11 bases between them. Per germline, CDR1 SGHAT and CDR2 FQNNGV.

Many counts were recorded for this clonotype. CDR3 in amino acids: CSADTSGATGELFF. For the CDR3, the DNA is TGCAGCGCCGATACTAGCGGAGCTACCGGGGAGCTGTTTTTT. The V gene is TRBV29-1, the J gene TRBJ2-2; 8 bases agree with TRBD2. The length of the CDR3 is 14 residues. Germline lookup yields CDR1 SQVTM and CDR2 ANQGSEA. The trim removed 7 bases at V and 5 bases at J, leaving 9 bases unmatched.

This chain links TRBV6-1 with TRBJ2-1; no firm D call. Trimming stripped 7 bases from V and 6 bases from J, with 4 bases between. The CDR3 length is 10 residues. Germline CDR1 and CDR2: MNHNS and SASEGT. In DNA, the CDR3 is TGTGCCAGCAATGGCAATGAGCAGTTCTTC. It translates to CASNGNEQFF.

The chain employs TRBV7-8 and TRBJ1-5; D might be TRBD1 (5 bases). The CDR3 spans 16 residues. V lost 5 bases, J lost 1 base, and 15 bases lay in between. Germline CDR1 and CDR2: SGHVS and FQNEAQ. The CDR3 bases are TGTGCCAGCAGCCCTCTTCAGGGTCTAAGCAATCAGCCCCAGCATTTT. As protein: CASSPLQGLSNQPQHF.

The rearrangement uses TRBV6-1 and TRBJ2-3; tentatively, D is TRBD2 (5 bases). This CDR3 contains 13 residues. V was cut by 6 bases and J by 5 bases, with 12 bases left in between. From germline, CDR1 is MNHNS and CDR2 SASEGT. CDR3 amino acids: CASSDEEVDTQYF. The CDR3 nucleotides read TGTGCCAGCAGCGACGAGGAGGTAGATACGCAGTATTTT.

This clonotype was seen more than once but under ten times. This chain links TRBV10-2 with TRBJ2-7, with D perhaps matching TRBD1 (6 bases). Trimming removed 11 bases at V and 0 bases at J, with 11 bases between. Germline CDR1 reads WSHSY; CDR2 reads SAAADI. The CDR3 sequence is 12 residues long. CDR3 bases: TGCGCCGCAGGACAGAGCTCCTACGAGCAGTACTTC. It specifies CAAGQSSYEQYF.

This chain links TRBV7-2 with TRBJ2-7; no clear D. Germline V gene data show CDR1 as SGHTA and CDR2 as FQGNSA. The CDR3 sequence is 16 residues long. V lost 2 bases, J lost 3 bases, and 17 bases lay in between. CDR3 amino acids: CASSLKVWQAIYEQYF. The CDR3 nucleotides read TGTGCCAGCAGCTTAAAGGTGTGGCAGGCTATCTACGAGCAGTACTTC.

The J gene is TRBJ2-1, the V gene TRBV7-2, with TRBD2 matching 9 bases. The germline CDR1 and CDR2 sequences are SGHTA and FQGNSA. The length of the CDR3 is 15 residues. The V and J ends lost 1 base and 9 bases, in that order; junction bases with no gene match: 7. CDR3 coding DNA: TGTGCCAGCAGCTTAGAGGGCGGGGGGGAGTTTGAGCAGTTCTTC. Its protein is CASSLEGGGEFEQFF.

There are a few counts of this clonotype. V usage is TRBV14 and J usage is TRBJ2-7; tentative D call: TRBD1 (6 bases). The germline CDR1 and CDR2 sequences are SGHDN and FVKESK. This CDR3 is 14 amino acids long. V shed 5 bases and J shed 2 bases, with 13 bases lying between them. The CDR3 is CASSGHREPYEQYF. CDR3 sequence (DNA): TGTGCCAGCAGCGGCCACAGGGAACCCTACGAGCAGTACTTC.

This rearrangement joins TRBV12-3 or TRBV12-4 to TRBJ2-3, with D possibly being TRBD1 (6 bases). The CDR3 has 15 amino acids. V was shortened by 5 bases and J by 4 bases, with 16 bases between the two germline ends. This CDR3 is CASSPHRADADTQYF. As DNA, the CDR3 is TGTGCCAGCAGTCCTCACAGGGCTGACGCAGATACGCAGTATTTT.

CDR3 DNA: TGTGCCAGCAGCTCTAGGGGTCCCCCCTTGAATGAGCAGTTCTTC. Protein: CASSSRGPPLNEQFF. V is TRBV5-5 and J is TRBJ2-1; tentatively, D is TRBD1 (5 bases). This CDR3 spans 15 amino acids. Germline CDR1 SGHKS, CDR2 YYEKEE (reference sequence). V lost 3 bases, J lost 7 bases, and 17 bases lay in between.

This clonotype was found many times. V gene TRBV7-8 combines with J gene TRBJ2-1, with TRBD2 matching 10 bases. CDR3 length: 16 residues. Germline values: CDR1 SGHVS, CDR2 FQNEAQ. V lost 1 base, J lost 4 bases, and 4 bases stayed unmatched. CDR3 nucleotide sequence: TGTGCCAGCAGCTTAGTGGCTAGCGGGGGTTACAATGAGCAGTTCTTC. Its translation is CASSLVASGGYNEQFF.

The rearrangement joins TRBV12-3 or TRBV12-4 to TRBJ2-7; D unclear. The ends were cut back, 3 bases at V and 6 bases at J, with 9 bases in the middle. This CDR3 has 12 residues. CDR3 coding DNA: TGTGCCAGCAGTTTTATACGTATCGAGCAGTACTTC. Protein: CASSFIRIEQYF.

This clonotype has only a few counts. The genes are TRBV2 and TRBJ2-7, with TRBD1 identical over 9 bases. After removal of 7 bases from V and 4 bases from J, the junction contained 8 bases not matched to a gene. The CDR3 loop spans 14 amino acids. Germline loops: CDR1 SNHLY, CDR2 FYNNEI. CDR3: CASIEGTGRYEQYF. The CDR3 DNA sequence: TGTGCCAGCATCGAAGGGACAGGGCGGTACGAGCAGTACTTC.

The CDR3 loop reads CASSLSVDRGIQPQHF. CDR3 DNA sequence: TGTGCCAGCAGTTTAAGTGTCGACAGGGGGATTCAGCCCCAGCATTTT. V usage is TRBV12-3 or TRBV12-4 and J usage is TRBJ1-5, with 9 bases matching TRBD1. There are 16 residues in the CDR3. V shed 2 bases, J shed 6 bases, and the junction held 8 bases outside the gene matches.

This clonotype was seen a few times. The chain carries TRBV5-1 and TRBJ2-7; 9 positions match TRBD1. The CDR3 is 15 amino acids. V was pared by 3 bases and J by 3 bases, with 7 bases of the junction left unmatched. Germline loops: CDR1 SGHRS, CDR2 YFSETQ. CDR3 amino acids: CASSWGTGFGYEQYF. Here the CDR3 DNA reads TGCGCCAGCAGCTGGGGGACAGGGTTTGGCTACGAGCAGTACTTC. The full variable domain, its missing parts supplied by reference TRBV5-1 and TRBJ2-7, is KAGVTQTPRYLIKTRGQQVTLSCSPISGHRSVSWYQQTPGQGLQFLFEYFSETQRNKGNFPGRFSGRQFSNSRSEMNVSTLELGDSALYLCASSWGTGFGYEQYFGPGTRLTVT.

In its sample, this clonotype was seen a few times. The chain combines TRBV5-1 with TRBJ2-5; 8 nucleotides agree with TRBD1. Germline CDR1 and CDR2: SGHRS and YFSETQ. The CDR3 consists of 13 residues. With V trimmed by 6 bases and J by 3 bases, 4 bases remained unmatched. DNA of the CDR3: TGCGCCAGCACCCCGGACAGGGAAGAGACCCAGTACTTC. The encoded protein is CASTPDREETQYF.

In this sample, this clonotype turned up a few times. This chain joins TRBV6-1 and TRBJ2-3, with D hard to call. Germline V lookup: CDR1 MNHNS, CDR2 SASEGT. V was pared by 3 bases and J by 6 bases, with 16 bases between. CDR3 length: 15 residues. CDR3 bases: TGTGCCAGCAGTGAGTTCAGCGAATACCCCGATACGCAGTATTTT. Its protein product is CASSEFSEYPDTQYF.

This clonotype was counted a few times. V and J are TRBV12-3 or TRBV12-4 and TRBJ2-2; 10 bases line up with TRBD1. The CDR3 covers 18 residues. V lost 1 base to trimming and J lost 3 bases; unmatched junction nucleotides: 8. The chain's CDR3 is CASSLGAGQGVDTGELFF. Here the CDR3 DNA reads TGTGCCAGCAGTTTAGGAGCAGGACAGGGGGTTGACACCGGGGAGCTGTTTTTT.

This clonotype was picked up a small number of times. This chain joins TRBV2 and TRBJ2-7; either TRBD1 or TRBD2 may fit D (5 bases each). Trimming stripped 1 base from V and 0 bases from J, with 10 bases between. CDR1 is SNHLY, CDR2 FYNNEI, per germline. This CDR3 has 15 amino acids. CDR3 DNA sequence: TGTGCCAGCAGTGAAGGTCGGGGCTTCTCCTACGAGCAGTACTTC. Translation: CASSEGRGFSYEQYF.

The chain has TRBV4-1 and TRBJ2-7; D gene uncertain. Trimming removed 0 bases at V and 6 bases at J, with 15 bases between. CDR1 and CDR2 from the germline V gene are MGHRA and YSYEKL. The CDR3 consists of 15 residues. The CDR3 coding sequence is TGCGCCAGCAGCCAAGAAAAGGCCTCCGTGGTCGAGCAGTACTTC. This translates into CASSQEKASVVEQYF.

This clonotype has a count of ten or more. This chain connects TRBV3-1 to TRBJ2-2; D remains unclear. The CDR3 runs to 16 residues. Trimming left V 1 base short and J 1 base short, with 10 bases between. Per germline, CDR1 LGHDT and CDR2 YNNKEL (reference sequence). The CDR3 DNA follows: TGTGCCAGCAGCCAAGGGGTCATTGGGAACACCGGGGAGCTGTTTTTT. Its translation is CASSQGVIGNTGELFF.